This TCR beta chain was sequenced in a study of T cells after yellow fever vaccination. This clonotype was detected only a few times. Its cognate antigen is unknown. Making TCR cDNA involved 5'RACE template switching, which added UMIs and a universal primer site. TCRdb ran MiXCR on the 5' RACE reads and lists one entry per CDR3 protein. The table records more than 300,000 distinct CDR3 sequences, over 3.5% of them present only once. Study-wide results and limits: The secondary response peaked faster, at day 5 versus 15, but was weaker. Booster samples showed a return of most primary-vaccination clones (under 97% CD4, about 87% CD8). Clonotypes shared by both compartments, CD4 and CD8, made up a small share.

Germline CDR1 reads MNHEY; CDR2 reads SVGEGT. V was trimmed by 7 bases and J by 3 bases, leaving 12 bases between them. CDR3 length: 13 residues. J is TRBJ1-1 and V is TRBV6-2 or TRBV6-3; no firm D call. The sequence was collected from a man younger than 35 who received the YFV17D yellow fever vaccine. Source: PBMCs, taken 15 days after the yellow fever booster vaccination. The CDR3 region has the DNA TGTGCCAGCAAATCTGGATGGGACACTGAAGCTTTCTTT. This sequence encodes CASKSGWDTEAFF.